This T cell receptor (beta chain) was sequenced during a study of blood T cell repertoires in COVID-19. Study-level information: COVID-19 samples, acute and convalescent, were from the United States, Italy and Spain. T cells, B-cell-depleted T cells, or PBMCs supplied cDNA or gDNA.

V gave up 4 bases and J gave up 10 bases, with 15 bases separating them. Looked up from germline, CDR1 is SGDLS and CDR2 is YYNGEE. The CDR3 length is 13 residues. Per the original methods: How many nucleated cells were present was estimated from reference gene primer amplification. TCRdb's copy holds only in-frame clones and misses some; the assay was immunoSEQ multiplex PCR. V and J calls and clone size are copied from that table; D and trimming were computed from the DNA. The sample consists of about 59,000 clones, about 90% of them appearing once. This sequence joins TRBV9 and TRBJ1-3; D might be TRBD1 (5 bases). Input material: peripheral blood. The origin of this receptor is a man aged 80 or over in a cohort sampled during active COVID-19. The CDR3 loop reads CASSPDPGRTIYF. The CDR3 DNA follows: TGTGCCAGCAGCCCAGACCCAGGGAGGACCATATATTTT.